These 4 T cell receptor beta chains were sequenced from one sample in a study of blood T cells in healthy people across ages. The use of a sample-barcoded 5' primer and a J-beta primer mix characterized a second PCR of roughly 6 to 12 cycles. TCRdb re-analysed the 5' RACE reads in MiXCR, keeping a single row per CDR3 protein. There are around 1,500,000 distinct CDR3 sequences in the sample; approximately 28% occur only once, and roughly 8% lies in the top ten. The sequenced material came from blood. These receptors were obtained from a woman in her 30s in good health.

This rearrangement joins TRBV2 to TRBJ2-4; D is uncertain. This CDR3 spans 14 amino acids. V was clipped by 1 base and J by 0 bases, with 4 bases between them. Germline CDR1 and CDR2: SNHLY and FYNNEI. Written as DNA, the CDR3 is TGTGCCAGCAGTGAAGGAATAGCCAAAAACATTCAGTACTTC. It specifies CASSEGIAKNIQYF.

For this clonotype: One base away lies a much larger clone, so this may be a sequencing read error. This chain connects TRBV6-6 to TRBJ2-7; D gene uncertain. The CDR3 has 13 amino acids. The germline V and J ends were trimmed by 6 bases and 2 bases, with 11 bases remaining between them. Germline CDR1 reads MNHNY; CDR2 reads SVGAGI (reference sequence). The CDR3 DNA reads as TGTGCCAGCAGGCGTGGAGATCCCTACGAGCAGTACTTC. Its protein is CASRRGDPYEQYF.

This clonotype was seen a few times. The chain couples TRBV14 to TRBJ1-3; weak D call: TRBD1 (5 bases). Germline V gene lookup returns CDR1 SGHDN and CDR2 FVKESK. CDR3 size: 16 residues. V was trimmed by 4 bases and J by 0 bases, leaving 13 bases between them. The CDR3 DNA sequence: TGTGCCAGCAGCCGGGACTTACCGAACTCTGGAAACACCATATATTTT. Protein: CASSRDLPNSGNTIYF. Supplemented by reference TRBV14 and TRBJ1-3, the full variable domain reads EAGVTQFPSHSVIEKGQTVTLRCDPISGHDNLYWYRRVMGKEIKFLLHFVKESKQDESGMPNNRFLAERTGGTYSTLKVQPAELEDSGVYFCASSRDLPNSGNTIYFGEGSWLTVV.

V is TRBV20-1 and J is TRBJ2-7; no firm D call. Germline CDR1 is DFQATT and CDR2 is SNEGSKA (reference sequence). The CDR3 is 12 amino acids. V was cut by 3 bases and J by 2 bases, with 8 bases left in between. As DNA, the CDR3 is TGCAGTGCTAGTTCCAGAACCTACGAGCAGTACTTC. As protein: CSASSRTYEQYF.